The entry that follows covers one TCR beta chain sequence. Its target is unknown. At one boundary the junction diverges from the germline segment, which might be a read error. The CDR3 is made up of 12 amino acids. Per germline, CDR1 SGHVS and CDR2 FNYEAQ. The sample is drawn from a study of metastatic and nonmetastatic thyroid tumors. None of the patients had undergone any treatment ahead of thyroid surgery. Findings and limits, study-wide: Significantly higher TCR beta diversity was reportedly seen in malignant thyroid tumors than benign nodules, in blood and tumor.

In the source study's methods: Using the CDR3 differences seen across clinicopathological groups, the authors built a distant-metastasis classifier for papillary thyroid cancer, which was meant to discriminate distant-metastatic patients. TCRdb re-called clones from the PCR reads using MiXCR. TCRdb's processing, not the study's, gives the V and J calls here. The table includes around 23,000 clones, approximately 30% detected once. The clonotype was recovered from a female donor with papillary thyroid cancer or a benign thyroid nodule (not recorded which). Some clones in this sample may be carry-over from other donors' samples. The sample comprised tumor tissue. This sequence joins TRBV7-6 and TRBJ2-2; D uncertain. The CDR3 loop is CASISDTGELFF. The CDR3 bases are TGTGCCAGCATCTCCGACACCGGTGAGCTGTTTTTT.